These T cell receptor beta chains were read from a single sample in a study of breast tumors, draining lymph nodes, adjacent tissues. In TCRdb, the multiplex PCR reads were re-called with MiXCR into one record per CDR3 protein. The sample carries approximately 280,000 distinct CDR3 sequences, roughly 31% recorded once. The specimen was axillary lymph node tissue. All receptors come from a female donor with breast cancer. Some clones in this sample may be carry-over from other donors' samples. CDR3s include the opening cysteine and the closing phenylalanine or tryptophan. A D gene is named only where the DNA matches it firmly. Clone size is not always given. Where it is, it says once, few, many or a class for expanded clones.

j_call,v_call,cdr3_length,d_call,clone_size,cdr3_aa,cdr3_nt
TRBJ1-6,TRBV15,13,NA,NA,CATSRDRNSPLHF,TGTGCCACCAGCAGAGACAGGAATTCACCCCTCCACTTT
TRBJ1-4,TRBV10-3,12,TRBD1,medium-sized,CAISGTGEKLFF,TGTGCCATCAGTGGGACAGGTGAAAAACTGTTTTTT
TRBJ2-7,TRBV9,15,NA,many,CASSVAGGASLEQYF,TGTGCCAGCAGCGTAGCTGGCGGCGCAAGTTTGGAGCAGTACTTC
TRBJ2-3,TRBV6-5,16,TRBD2,many,CASSYSSGTSADTQYF,TGTGCCAGCAGTTACTCGAGTGGGACTAGTGCAGATACGCAGTATTTT
TRBJ2-5,TRBV19,16,TRBD2,many,CASSFSSGRVIETQYF,TGTGCCAGTAGTTTCTCGAGCGGGAGGGTTATTGAGACCCAGTACTTC
TRBJ2-3,TRBV20-1,13,NA,many,CSASWDWFGTQYF,TGCAGTGCTAGTTGGGACTGGTTTGGTACGCAGTATTTT
TRBJ1-5,TRBV15,15,TRBD1,NA,CATSRGAGTAKPQHF,TGTGCCACCAGCAGAGGAGCCGGGACAGCGAAGCCCCAGCATTTT
TRBJ2-3,TRBV19,15,NA,many,CASTPSGWDTDTQYF,TGTGCCAGTACCCCGAGTGGATGGGACACAGATACGCAGTATTTT
TRBJ2-7,TRBV27,18,NA,NA,CASSPEWVEMAGHYEQYF,TGTGCCAGCAGTCCAGAATGGGTAGAAATGGCGGGGCACTACGAGCAGTACTTC
TRBJ2-1,TRBV19,17,TRBD2,NA,CASSFRLAGASYNEQSF,TGTGCCAGTAGTTTCCGACTAGCGGGAGCTTCCTACAATGAGCAGTCCTTC
TRBJ2-3,TRBV24-1,19,TRBD1,many,CATSDFRDRGREGTDTQYF,TGTGCCACCAGTGATTTTCGGGACAGGGGACGAGAGGGGACAGATACGCAGTATTTT
TRBJ2-5,TRBV15,19,TRBD1,many,CATSRHYAGQGEDGETQYF,TGTGCCACCAGCAGACACTACGCCGGACAGGGAGAAGATGGAGAGACCCAGTACTTC
TRBJ2-7,TRBV5-1,16,TRBD2,once,CASSPGLGPTSYEQYF,TGCGCCAGCAGCCCCGGACTAGGTCCCACCTCCTACGAGCAGTACTTC
TRBJ2-5,TRBV20-1,15,TRBD2,many,CSAHRASGMEETQYF,TGCAGTGCGCATCGGGCTAGCGGGATGGAAGAGACCCAGTACTTC
TRBJ2-7,TRBV11-2,14,NA,many,CASSLEGPSYEQYF,TGTGCCAGCAGCTTAGAGGGGCCCTCCTACGAGCAGTACTTC
TRBJ1-4,TRBV2,13,NA,NA,CTSGDFRGEKLFF,TGTACCAGCGGTGATTTCCGTGGTGAAAAACTGTTTTTT
TRBJ1-6,TRBV7-8,15,TRBD1,NA,CASSSETGWYSPLHF,TGTGCCAGCAGCTCCGAGACAGGGTGGTATTCACCCCTCCACTTT
TRBJ1-5,TRBV19,17,TRBD1,NA,CATAPGQGAYSNQPQHF,TGTGCCACCGCCCCGGGACAGGGGGCCTATAGCAATCAGCCCCAGCATTTT
TRBJ2-5,TRBV19,14,NA,many,CASSIFAGQETQYF,TGTGCCAGTAGTATTTTTGCGGGCCAAGAGACCCAGTACTTC
TRBJ1-2,TRBV7-3,13,TRBD1,many,CASSPRQGNGYTF,TGTGCCAGCAGCCCACGACAGGGGAATGGCTACACCTTC
TRBJ2-3,TRBV19,10,NA,many,CATLVGTQYF,TGTGCCACCCTAGTCGGTACGCAGTATTTT
TRBJ2-1,TRBV7-7,15,TRBD2,many,CASSLGRTSGNEQFF,TGTGCTAGCAGCTTAGGTAGGACTAGCGGCAATGAGCAGTTCTTC
TRBJ1-4,TRBV20-1,15,TRBD1,many,CSARDIGQGFEKLFF,TGCAGTGCTAGAGATATCGGACAGGGGTTCGAAAAACTGTTTTTT
TRBJ2-5,TRBV5-6,14,NA,many,CASSLAPGRETQYF,TGTGCCAGCAGCTTGGCCCCGGGTCGAGAGACCCAGTACTTC
TRBJ2-7,TRBV12-5,16,NA,few,CASGFVGSLGVGEQYF,TGTGCTAGTGGTTTCGTAGGGTCCCTCGGGGTTGGCGAGCAGTACTTC
TRBJ2-1,TRBV2,15,TRBD1,many,CASSTGTGTYNEQFF,TGTGCCAGCAGCACCGGGACAGGGACTTACAATGAGCAGTTCTTC
TRBJ1-2,TRBV7-9,15,NA,NA,CASSLGGRINYGYPF,TGTGCCAGCAGCTTGGGCGGACGGATTAACTATGGCTACCCCTTC
TRBJ2-7,TRBV7-8,17,TRBD2,many,CASSLEYGLATAYEQYF,TGTGCCAGCAGCTTAGAGTATGGACTAGCGACCGCCTACGAGCAGTACTTC
TRBJ1-2,TRBV5-8,13,NA,many,CASSLGANYGYTF,TGTGCCAGCAGCTTAGGAGCTAACTATGGCTACACCTTC
TRBJ2-5,TRBV20-1,15,TRBD1,many,CSARAPGGGQETQYF,TGCAGTGCTAGAGCCCCAGGGGGCGGGCAAGAGACCCAGTACTTC
TRBJ1-4,TRBV29-1,11,NA,many,CSVDRDEKLFF,TGCAGCGTTGACAGGGATGAAAAACTGTTTTTT
TRBJ2-1,TRBV6-2/TRBV6-3,13,NA,NA,CASSYSTWNEQFF,TGTGCCAGCAGTTACTCGACTTGGAATGAGCAGTTCTTC